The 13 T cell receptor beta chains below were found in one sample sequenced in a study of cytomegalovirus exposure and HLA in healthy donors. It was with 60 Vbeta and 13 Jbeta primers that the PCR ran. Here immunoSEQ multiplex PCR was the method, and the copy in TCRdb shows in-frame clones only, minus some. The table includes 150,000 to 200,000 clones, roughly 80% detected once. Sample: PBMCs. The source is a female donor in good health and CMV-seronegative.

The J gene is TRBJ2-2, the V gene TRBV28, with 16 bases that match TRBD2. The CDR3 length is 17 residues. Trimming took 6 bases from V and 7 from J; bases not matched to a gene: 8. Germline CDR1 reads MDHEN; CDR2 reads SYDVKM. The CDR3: CASRTGTSGRANGELFF. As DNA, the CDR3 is TGTGCCAGCAGAACCGGGACTAGCGGGAGGGCAAACGGGGAGCTGTTTTTT.

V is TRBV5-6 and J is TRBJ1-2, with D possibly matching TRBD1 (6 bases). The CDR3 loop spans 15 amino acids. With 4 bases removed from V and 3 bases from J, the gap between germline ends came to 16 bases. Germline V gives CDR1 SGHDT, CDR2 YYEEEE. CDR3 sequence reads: CASSPGSGAHYGYTF. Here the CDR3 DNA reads TGTGCCAGCAGCCCTGGGTCAGGGGCGCACTATGGCTACACCTTC.

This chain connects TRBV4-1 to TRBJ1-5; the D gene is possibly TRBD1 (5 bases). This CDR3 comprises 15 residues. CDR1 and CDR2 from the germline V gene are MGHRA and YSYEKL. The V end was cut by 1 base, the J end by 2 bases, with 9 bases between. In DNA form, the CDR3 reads TGCGCCAGCAGCCAAGGAGACAGTGGCAATCAGCCCCAGCATTTT. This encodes CASSQGDSGNQPQHF.

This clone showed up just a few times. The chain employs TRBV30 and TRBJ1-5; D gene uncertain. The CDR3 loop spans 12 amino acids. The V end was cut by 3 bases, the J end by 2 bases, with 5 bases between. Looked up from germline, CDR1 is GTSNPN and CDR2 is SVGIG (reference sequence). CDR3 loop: CAWSIGNQPQHF. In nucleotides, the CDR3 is TGTGCCTGGAGCATTGGCAATCAGCCCCAGCATTTT.

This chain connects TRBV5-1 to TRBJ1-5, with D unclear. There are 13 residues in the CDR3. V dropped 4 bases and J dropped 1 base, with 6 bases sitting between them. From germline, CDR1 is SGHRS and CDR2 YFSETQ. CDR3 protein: CASSVESNQPQHF. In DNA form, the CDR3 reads TGCGCCAGCAGCGTCGAGAGCAATCAGCCCCAGCATTTT.

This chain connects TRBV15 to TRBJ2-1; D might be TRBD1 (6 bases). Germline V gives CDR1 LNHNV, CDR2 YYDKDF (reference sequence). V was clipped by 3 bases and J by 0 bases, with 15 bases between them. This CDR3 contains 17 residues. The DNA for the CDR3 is TGTGCCACCAGCAGGTTCGACCAGGGGAGCTCCTACAATGAGCAGTTCTTC. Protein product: CATSRFDQGSSYNEQFF.

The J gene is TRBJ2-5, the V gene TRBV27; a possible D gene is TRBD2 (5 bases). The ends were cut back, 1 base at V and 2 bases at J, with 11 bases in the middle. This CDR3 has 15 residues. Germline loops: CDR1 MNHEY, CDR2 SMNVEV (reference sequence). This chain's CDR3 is CASSLLVGSQETQYF. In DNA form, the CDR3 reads TGTGCCAGCAGTTTATTGGTAGGGAGTCAAGAGACCCAGTACTTC.

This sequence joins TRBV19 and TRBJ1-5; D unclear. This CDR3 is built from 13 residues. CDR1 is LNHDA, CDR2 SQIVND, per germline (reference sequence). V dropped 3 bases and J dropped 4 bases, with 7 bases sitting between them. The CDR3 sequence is CASSISLNQPQHF. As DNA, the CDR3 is TGTGCCAGTAGTATTAGCCTTAATCAGCCCCAGCATTTT.

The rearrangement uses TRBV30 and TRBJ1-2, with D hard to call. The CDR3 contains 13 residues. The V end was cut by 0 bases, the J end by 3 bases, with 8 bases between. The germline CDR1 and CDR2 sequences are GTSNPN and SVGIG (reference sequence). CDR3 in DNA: TGTGCCTGGAGTGTAGAGTCCCACTATGGCTACACCTTC. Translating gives CAWSVESHYGYTF.

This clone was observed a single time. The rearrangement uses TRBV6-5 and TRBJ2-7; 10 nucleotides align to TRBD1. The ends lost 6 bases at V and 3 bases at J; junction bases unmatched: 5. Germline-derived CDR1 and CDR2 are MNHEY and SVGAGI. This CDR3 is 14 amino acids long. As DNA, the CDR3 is TGTGCCAGCAGCTCGGGACAGGGGTTCTACGAGCAGTACTTC. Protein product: CASSSGQGFYEQYF.

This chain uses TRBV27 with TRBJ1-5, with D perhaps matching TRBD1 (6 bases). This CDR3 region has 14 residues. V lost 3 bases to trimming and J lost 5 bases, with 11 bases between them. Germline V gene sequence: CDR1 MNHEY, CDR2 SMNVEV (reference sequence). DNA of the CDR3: TGTGCCAGCAGTTTCGGACAGACCGATCAGCCCCAGCATTTT. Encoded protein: CASSFGQTDQPQHF.

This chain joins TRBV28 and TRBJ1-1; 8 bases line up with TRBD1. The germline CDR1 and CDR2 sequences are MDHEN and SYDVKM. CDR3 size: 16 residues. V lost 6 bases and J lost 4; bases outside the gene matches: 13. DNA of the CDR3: TGTGCCAGCAGCCGTCCCGGGACAGGTTTGGGCACTGAAGCTTTCTTT. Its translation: CASSRPGTGLGTEAFF.

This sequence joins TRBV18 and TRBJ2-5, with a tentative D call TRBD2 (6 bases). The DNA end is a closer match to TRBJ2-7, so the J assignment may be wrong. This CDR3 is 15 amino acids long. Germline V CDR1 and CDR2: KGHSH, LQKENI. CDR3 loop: CASSPGLASNYEQYF. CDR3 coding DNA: TGTGCCAGCTCACCTGGGCTAGCGAGCAACTACGAGCAGTACTTC.